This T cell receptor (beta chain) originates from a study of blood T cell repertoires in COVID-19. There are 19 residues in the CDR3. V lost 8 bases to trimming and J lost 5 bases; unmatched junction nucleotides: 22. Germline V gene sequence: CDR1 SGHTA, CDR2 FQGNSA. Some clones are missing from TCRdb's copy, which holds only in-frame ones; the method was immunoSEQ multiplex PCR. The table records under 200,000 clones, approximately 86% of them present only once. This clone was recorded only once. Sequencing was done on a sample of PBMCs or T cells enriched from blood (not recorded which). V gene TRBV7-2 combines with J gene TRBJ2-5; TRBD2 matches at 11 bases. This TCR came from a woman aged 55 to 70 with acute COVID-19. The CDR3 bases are TGTGCCAGCCGCAGCTTAAAGAGAACTAGCGGGAGTTACTTGGAGACCCAGTACTTC. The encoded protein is CASRSLKRTSGSYLETQYF.